This T cell receptor beta chain is drawn from a study of T-cell memory formation after mild COVID-19. In regard to this clonotype: As yet, its antigen is unknown.

Germline values: CDR1 DFQATT, CDR2 SNEGSKA (reference sequence). The CDR3 runs 15 residues. Germline trimming cut 1 base from V and 3 bases from J; bases unmatched to any gene: 8. Each CDR3 protein is one row after TCRdb ran MiXCR on the 5' RACE reads. The data hold hundreds of thousands of distinct CDR3 sequences, with roughly 25% observed a single time. The study, taken as a whole, reports: Those CD4+ clones that contracted were mainly in CM and EM (CD8+ ones in EMRA).

Sequences were obtained from PBMCs or a T cell subset sorted from them (not recorded which). This sequence originates from an adult woman who had mild COVID-19 (a few samples of this study predate the infection). Cell type and time point are not known. The chain recombines TRBV20-1 with TRBJ2-7; 8 bases match TRBD2. The CDR3 coding sequence is TGCAGTGCTAGAGGTTGGCGGGAGGCTCGCTACGAGCAGTACTTC. Translated, it gives CSARGWREARYEQYF.